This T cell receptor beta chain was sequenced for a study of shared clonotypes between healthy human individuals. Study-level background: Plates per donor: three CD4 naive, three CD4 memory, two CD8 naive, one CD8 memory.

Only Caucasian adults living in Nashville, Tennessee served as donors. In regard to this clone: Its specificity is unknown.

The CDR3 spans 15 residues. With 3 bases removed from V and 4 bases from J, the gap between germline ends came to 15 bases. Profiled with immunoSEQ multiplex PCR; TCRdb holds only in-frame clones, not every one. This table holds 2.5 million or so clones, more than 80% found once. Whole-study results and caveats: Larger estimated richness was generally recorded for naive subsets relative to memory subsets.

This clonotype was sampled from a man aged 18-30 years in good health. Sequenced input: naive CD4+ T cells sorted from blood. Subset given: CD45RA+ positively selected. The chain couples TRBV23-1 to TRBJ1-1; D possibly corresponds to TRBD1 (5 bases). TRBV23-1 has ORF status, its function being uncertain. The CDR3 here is CASSHLGRRATEAFF. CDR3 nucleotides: TGCGCCAGCAGTCATCTGGGACGGCGGGCCACTGAAGCTTTCTTT.